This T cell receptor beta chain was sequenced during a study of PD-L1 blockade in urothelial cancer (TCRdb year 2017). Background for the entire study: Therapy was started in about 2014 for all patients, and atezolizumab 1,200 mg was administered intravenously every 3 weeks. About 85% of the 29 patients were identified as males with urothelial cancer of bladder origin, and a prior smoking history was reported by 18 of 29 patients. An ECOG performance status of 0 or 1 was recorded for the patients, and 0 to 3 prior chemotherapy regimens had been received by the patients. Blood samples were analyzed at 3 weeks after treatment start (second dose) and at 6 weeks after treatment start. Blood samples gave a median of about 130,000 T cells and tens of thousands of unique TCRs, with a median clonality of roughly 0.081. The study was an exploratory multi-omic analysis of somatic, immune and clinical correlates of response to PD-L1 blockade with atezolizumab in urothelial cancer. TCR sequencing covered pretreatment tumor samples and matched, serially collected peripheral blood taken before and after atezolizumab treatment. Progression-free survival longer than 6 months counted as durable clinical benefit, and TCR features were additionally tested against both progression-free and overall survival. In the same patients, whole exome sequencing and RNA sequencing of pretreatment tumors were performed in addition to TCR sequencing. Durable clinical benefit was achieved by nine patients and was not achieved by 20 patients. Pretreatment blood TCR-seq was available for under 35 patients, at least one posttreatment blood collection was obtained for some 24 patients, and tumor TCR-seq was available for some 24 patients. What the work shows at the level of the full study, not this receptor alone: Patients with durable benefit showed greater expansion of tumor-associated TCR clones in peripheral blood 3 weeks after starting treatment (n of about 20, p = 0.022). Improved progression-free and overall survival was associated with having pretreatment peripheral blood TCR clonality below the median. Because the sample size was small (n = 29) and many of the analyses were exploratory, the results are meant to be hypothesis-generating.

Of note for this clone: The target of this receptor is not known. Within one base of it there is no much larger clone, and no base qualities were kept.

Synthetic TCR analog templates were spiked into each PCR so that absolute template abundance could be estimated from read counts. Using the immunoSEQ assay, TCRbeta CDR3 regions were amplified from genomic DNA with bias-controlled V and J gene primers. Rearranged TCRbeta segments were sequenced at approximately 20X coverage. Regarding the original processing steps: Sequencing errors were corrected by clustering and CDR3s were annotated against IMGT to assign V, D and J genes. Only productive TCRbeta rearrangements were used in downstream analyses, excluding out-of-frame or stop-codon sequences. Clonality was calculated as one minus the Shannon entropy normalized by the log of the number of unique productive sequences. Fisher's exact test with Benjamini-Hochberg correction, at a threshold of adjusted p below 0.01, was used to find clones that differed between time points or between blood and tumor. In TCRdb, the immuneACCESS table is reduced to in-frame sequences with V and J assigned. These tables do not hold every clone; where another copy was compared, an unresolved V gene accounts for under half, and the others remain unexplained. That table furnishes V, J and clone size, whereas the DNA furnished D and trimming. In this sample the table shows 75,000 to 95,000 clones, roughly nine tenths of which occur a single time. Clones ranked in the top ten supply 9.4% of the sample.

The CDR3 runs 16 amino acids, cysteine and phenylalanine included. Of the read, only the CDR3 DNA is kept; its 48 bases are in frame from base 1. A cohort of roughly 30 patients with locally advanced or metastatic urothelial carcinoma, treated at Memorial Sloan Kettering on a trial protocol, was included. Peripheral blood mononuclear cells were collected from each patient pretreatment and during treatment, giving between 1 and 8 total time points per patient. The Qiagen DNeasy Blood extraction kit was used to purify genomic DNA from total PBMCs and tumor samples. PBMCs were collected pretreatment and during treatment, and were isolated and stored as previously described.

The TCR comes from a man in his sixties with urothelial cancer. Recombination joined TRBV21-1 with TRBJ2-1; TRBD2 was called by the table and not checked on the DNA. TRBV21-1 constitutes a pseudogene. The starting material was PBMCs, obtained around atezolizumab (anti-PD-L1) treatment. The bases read TGTGCCAGCGGCTATAGCGGGGGTATTTCCTCCGATGAGCAGTTCTTC. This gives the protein CASGYSGGISSDEQFF.